This T cell receptor (beta chain) was sequenced in a study of CD8 T cells in ankylosing spondylitis. Overall study results and limits: The clones that were linked to disease were reported to be significantly enriched in matched synovial fluid samples from ankylosing spondylitis patients. Several highly homologous variants made up a TCR beta motif that seemed to typify ankylosing spondylitis blood.

Germline V gene lookup returns CDR1 MNHEY and CDR2 SMNVEV (reference sequence). V lost 6 bases to trimming and J lost 5 bases; unmatched junction nucleotides: 9. The CDR3 has 15 amino acids. Of note for this clonotype: The antigen is not known.

TCRdb reanalysed the 5' RACE reads using MiXCR and keeps one entry per CDR3 protein. Here the sample spans about 220,000 distinct CDR3 sequences, about 7% being singletons. Source material: blood, either unsorted or a sorted T cell fraction (not recorded which). The V call is TRBV27, the J call TRBJ2-5; 10 bases match TRBD1. The sequence came from a male donor with ankylosing spondylitis. For the CDR3, the DNA is TGTGCCAGCAGCCCCCCCGGGACAGGGGTGGAGACCCAGTACTTC. Translation gives CASSPPGTGVETQYF.